This T cell receptor (beta chain) was identified during a study of human T cells and chemical hapten exposure. The sample holds many counts of this clonotype. The CDR3 consists of 15 residues. Unmatched junction bases numbered 7, after V lost 5 bases and J lost 3 bases. CDR1 and CDR2 from the germline V gene are KGHDR and SFDVKD. Unfractionated whole blood was the source of the extracted total RNA. One entry per CDR3 protein results from TCRdb running MiXCR on the 5' RACE reads. Of 110,000 to 150,000 distinct CDR3 sequences in the sample, 4.1% were seen once. The chain has TRBV24-1 and TRBJ2-7, with 9 bases matching TRBD1. This clonotype was sampled from a female donor in good health. This CDR3 reads CATSGRTGEIYEQYF. CDR3 nucleotide sequence: TGTGCCACCAGTGGGCGGACAGGGGAAATCTACGAGCAGTACTTC.